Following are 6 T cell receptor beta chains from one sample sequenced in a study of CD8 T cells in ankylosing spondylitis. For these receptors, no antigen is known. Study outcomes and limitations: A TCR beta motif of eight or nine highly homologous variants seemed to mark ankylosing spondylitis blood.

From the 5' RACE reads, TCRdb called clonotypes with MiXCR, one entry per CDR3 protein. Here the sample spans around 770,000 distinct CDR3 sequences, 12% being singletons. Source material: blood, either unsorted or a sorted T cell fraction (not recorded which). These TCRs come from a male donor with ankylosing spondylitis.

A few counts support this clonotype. The CDR3 DNA reads TGTGCCAGCACCATAAGTGGGTACAGGGCAAACACCGGGGAGCTGTTTTTT. Translating gives CASTISGYRANTGELFF. The J gene is TRBJ2-2, the V gene TRBV6-2 or TRBV6-3, with D perhaps matching TRBD1 (6 bases). V lost 7 bases to trimming and J lost 2 bases, with 20 bases between them. CDR3 length: 17 residues. The germline V gene encodes CDR1 MNHEY and CDR2 SVGEGT.

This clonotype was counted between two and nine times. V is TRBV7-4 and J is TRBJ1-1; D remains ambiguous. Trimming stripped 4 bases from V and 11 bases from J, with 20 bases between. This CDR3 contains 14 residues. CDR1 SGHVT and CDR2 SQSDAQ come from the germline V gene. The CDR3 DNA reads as TGTGCCAGCAGCTCATGTTACTCCCAGCGATTGGCTTTCTTT. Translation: CASSSCYSQRLAFF.

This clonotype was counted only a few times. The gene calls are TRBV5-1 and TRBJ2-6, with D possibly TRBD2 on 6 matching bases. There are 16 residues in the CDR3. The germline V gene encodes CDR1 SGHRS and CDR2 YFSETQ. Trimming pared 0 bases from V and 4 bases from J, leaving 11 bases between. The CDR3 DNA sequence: TGCGCCAGCAGCTTGGGTGGAGGGGTCGGGGCCAACGTCCTGACTTTC. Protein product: CASSLGGGVGANVLTF.

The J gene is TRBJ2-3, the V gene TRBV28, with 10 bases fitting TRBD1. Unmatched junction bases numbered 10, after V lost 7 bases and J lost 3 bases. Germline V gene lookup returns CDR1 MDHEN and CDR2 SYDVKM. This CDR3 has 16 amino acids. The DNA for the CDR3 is TGTGCCAGCAACCCGAGCATGGGACAGGGGACAGATACGCAGTATTTT. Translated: CASNPSMGQGTDTQYF.

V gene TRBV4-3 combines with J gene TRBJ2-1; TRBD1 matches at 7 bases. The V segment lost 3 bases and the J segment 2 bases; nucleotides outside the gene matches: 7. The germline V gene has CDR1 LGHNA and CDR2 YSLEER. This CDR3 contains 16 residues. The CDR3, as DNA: TGCGCCAGCAGCCAGGCCCCTAGGGGGCCCTACAATGAGCAGTTCTTC. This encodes CASSQAPRGPYNEQFF.

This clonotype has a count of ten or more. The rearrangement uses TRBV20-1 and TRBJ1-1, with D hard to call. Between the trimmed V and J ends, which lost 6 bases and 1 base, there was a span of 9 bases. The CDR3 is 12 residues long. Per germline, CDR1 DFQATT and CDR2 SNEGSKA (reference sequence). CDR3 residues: CSAKQPNTEAFF. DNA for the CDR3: TGCAGTGCAAAACAGCCGAACACTGAAGCTTTCTTT.